Following are 24 T cell receptor beta chains from one sample sequenced in a study of blood T cell repertoires in COVID-19. Here immunoSEQ multiplex PCR was the method, and the copy in TCRdb shows in-frame clones only, minus some. This table has tens of thousands of clones, 70% to 90% appearing once. Sequenced: peripheral blood. The origin of the receptors is a man aged 45-60 years with active COVID-19.

The rearrangement links TRBV6-5 to TRBJ2-5; TRBD1 matches 10 bases. Germline V gene lookup returns CDR1 MNHEY and CDR2 SVGAGI. The CDR3 runs 14 residues. V shed 5 bases, J shed 5 bases, and the junction held 5 bases outside the gene matches. DNA of the CDR3: TGTGCCAGCAGTAGGGACAGGGGTAGGGAGACCCAGTACTTC. Its translation: CASSRDRGRETQYF.

Only one count was recorded for this clone. The chain joins TRBV4-1 to TRBJ2-3, with a possible D match to TRBD2 (6 bases). This CDR3 is built from 15 residues. The germline V gene has CDR1 MGHRA and CDR2 YSYEKL. V was pared by 1 base and J by 6 bases, with 14 bases between. Here the CDR3 reads CASSQVYGSTDTQYF. In DNA form, the CDR3 reads TGCGCCAGCAGCCAAGTCTACGGGAGTACGGATACGCAGTATTTT.

This clone occurred once. The V call is TRBV7-6, the J call TRBJ2-5; TRBD2 aligns across 14 bases. This CDR3 has 16 amino acids. J gave up 2 bases and V 3 bases, and 2 bases lay outside the gene matches. From germline, CDR1 is SGHVS and CDR2 FNYEAQ. Here the CDR3 reads CASSFGTSGGQETQYF. CDR3 in DNA: TGTGCCAGCAGCTTCGGGACTAGCGGGGGACAAGAGACCCAGTACTTC.

The rearrangement uses TRBV6-5 and TRBJ1-1; unclear D gene. There are 13 residues in the CDR3. V was clipped by 6 bases and J by 6 bases, with 14 bases between them. Germline-derived CDR1 and CDR2 are MNHEY and SVGAGI. CDR3 sequence reads: CASSWEELPEAFF. CDR3 DNA: TGTGCCAGCAGCTGGGAGGAGCTTCCTGAAGCTTTCTTT.

The V and J genes are TRBV18 and TRBJ1-2; 8 bases match TRBD1. Germline-derived CDR1 and CDR2 are KGHSH and LQKENI. The CDR3 has 15 residues. V lost 0 bases to trimming and J lost 3 bases; unmatched junction nucleotides: 3. CDR3 amino acids: CASSPPSGGDYGYTF. The CDR3 bases are TGTGCCAGCTCACCACCATCAGGGGGCGACTATGGCTACACCTTC. The full variable domain, rest sourced from reference TRBV18 and TRBJ1-2, is NAGVMQNPRHLVRRRGQEARLRCSPMKGHSHVYWYRQLPEEGLKFMVYLQKENIIDESGMPKERFSAEFPKEGPSILRIQQVVRGDSAAYFCASSPPSGGDYGYTFGSGTRLTVV.

The chain recombines TRBV6-6 with TRBJ2-3, with 9 bases identical to TRBD2. In germline, CDR1 is MNHNY, CDR2 SVGAGI (reference sequence). The CDR3 length is 17 residues. The junction had 14 bases not matched to a gene; V was cut back by 5 bases and J by 5 bases. DNA for the CDR3: TGTGCCAGCAGTCCTTATACGAGCGGGAGGCCTGGAGATACGCAGTATTTT. It is translated as CASSPYTSGRPGDTQYF.

The V call is TRBV28, the J call TRBJ1-2; D uncertain. CDR3 size: 13 residues. The V end was cut by 4 bases, the J end by 7 bases, with 13 bases between. Germline V CDR1 and CDR2: MDHEN, SYDVKM. CDR3 DNA: TGTGCCAGCAGTTCCAGACTCTTCGTTGGCTACACCTTC. Protein sequence: CASSSRLFVGYTF.

The chain is built from TRBV5-4 and TRBJ2-1; 15 nucleotides match TRBD2. Germline CDR1 and CDR2: SGHNT and YYREEE (reference sequence). The V segment lost 0 bases and the J segment 1 base; nucleotides outside the gene matches: 2. The length of the CDR3 is 18 residues. The CDR3 here is CASSLGGLAGGSYNEQFF. Here the CDR3 DNA reads TGTGCCAGCAGCTTGGGAGGACTAGCGGGAGGGTCCTACAATGAGCAGTTCTTC.

The table lists this clone with a count of one. The DNA for the CDR3 is TGTGCCAGCAGCCCGGAGACCCTCTCCTACGAGCAGTACTTC. Its protein product is CASSPETLSYEQYF. The rearrangement uses TRBV7-3 and TRBJ2-7; D gene ambiguous. This CDR3 is 14 amino acids long. Between the trimmed V and J ends, which lost 5 bases and 0 bases, there was a span of 11 bases. CDR1 SGHTA and CDR2 FQGTGA come from the germline V gene.

The rearrangement joins TRBV5-1 to TRBJ2-1; TRBD1 agrees at 7 bases. V trimming: 4 bases; J trimming: 4 bases; junction bases outside the gene matches: 8. The CDR3 loop spans 15 amino acids. Germline V gene sequence: CDR1 SGHRS, CDR2 YFSETQ. As DNA, the CDR3 is TGCGCCAGCAGCCGCTCCGGGACAGAGTACAATGAGCAGTTCTTC. Its translation: CASSRSGTEYNEQFF.

The rearrangement joins TRBV11-2 to TRBJ2-5, with 8 bases identical to TRBD1. The CDR3 spans 14 residues. Germline lookup yields CDR1 SGHAT and CDR2 FQNNGV. V was clipped by 1 base and J by 5 bases; unmatched bases: 3. The CDR3 spells CASSLAGGAETQYF. The CDR3 DNA reads as TGTGCCAGCAGCTTAGCAGGGGGCGCGGAGACCCAGTACTTC.

The chain is built from TRBV4-2 and TRBJ2-7; perhaps TRBD2 as D (5 bases). Trimming stripped 3 bases from V and 0 bases from J, with 9 bases between. The CDR3 is made up of 14 amino acids. CDR1 and CDR2 (germline): LGHNA, YNFKEQ. The CDR3 here is CASSQFGVSYEQYF. DNA of the CDR3: TGTGCCAGCAGCCAGTTCGGGGTCTCCTACGAGCAGTACTTC.

A single count supports this clone. V usage is TRBV5-1 and J usage is TRBJ2-7; 9 bases agree with TRBD1. The germline V gene encodes CDR1 SGHRS and CDR2 YFSETQ. V lost 5 bases and J lost 4; bases outside the gene matches: 1. The CDR3 runs 12 residues. For the CDR3, the DNA is TGCGCCAGCAGACAGGGGGCGTACGAGCAGTACTTC. Amino acid sequence: CASRQGAYEQYF.

Only a few counts were recorded for this clone. The chain has TRBV9 and TRBJ2-2; 8 bases line up with TRBD2. J lost 0 bases, V lost 0 bases, and 1 base had no gene match. CDR3 length: 16 residues. Looked up from germline, CDR1 is SGDLS and CDR2 is YYNGEE. CDR3 DNA: TGTGCCAGCAGCGTAGGACTAGCGTCGAACACCGGGGAGCTGTTTTTT. Residues: CASSVGLASNTGELFF.

The rearrangement links TRBV5-6 to TRBJ1-4; 11 nucleotides match TRBD1. The CDR3 extends over 16 amino acids. Germline lookup yields CDR1 SGHDT and CDR2 YYEEEE. Trimming removed 4 bases from V and 6 bases from J; junction bases left unmatched: 8. The CDR3 loop is CASSQGTGGTDEKLFF. CDR3 nucleotides: TGTGCCAGCAGCCAGGGGACAGGGGGGACTGATGAAAAACTGTTTTTT.

This clone was observed a handful of times. The chain links TRBV2 to TRBJ1-1; 10 positions match TRBD1. With V trimmed by 5 bases and J by 6 bases, 6 bases remained unmatched. The length of the CDR3 is 14 residues. Germline V gene data show CDR1 as SNHLY and CDR2 as FYNNEI. The CDR3 sequence: CASSRTGGFAEAFF. The CDR3 DNA sequence: TGTGCCAGCAGTAGGACAGGGGGGTTCGCTGAAGCTTTCTTT.

The CDR3 here is CASSDPLGTAGSYNEQFF. CDR3 bases: TGTGCCAGCAGTGACCCGCTCGGGACTGCCGGATCCTACAATGAGCAGTTCTTC. The chain recombines TRBV6-1 with TRBJ2-1; D is perhaps TRBD2 (6 bases). V dropped 3 bases and J dropped 1 base, with 19 bases sitting between them. The CDR3 extends over 18 amino acids. Germline V gives CDR1 MNHNS, CDR2 SASEGT.

V gene TRBV5-1 combines with J gene TRBJ2-1; 10 positions agree with TRBD2. From germline, CDR1 is SGHRS and CDR2 YFSETQ. CDR3 size: 16 residues. V gave up 3 bases and J gave up 4 bases; unmatched junction bases: 7. The CDR3 region has the DNA TGCGCCAGCAGCTCCCAGGTTAGCGGGGGGTACAATGAGCAGTTCTTC. Protein: CASSSQVSGGYNEQFF.

This chain joins TRBV4-1 and TRBJ2-5, with D perhaps TRBD1 (6 bases). The CDR3 runs to 16 residues. CDR1 is MGHRA and CDR2 is YSYEKL in the germline V gene. V lost 1 base and J 1 base, leaving 13 bases between the germline ends. CDR3 DNA: TGCGCCAGCAGCCAAGTGGGGGCGCGGATCCAAGAGACCCAGTACTTC. Protein product: CASSQVGARIQETQYF.

The genes are TRBV19 and TRBJ2-3; weak D call: TRBD2 (6 bases). CDR1 and CDR2 from the germline V gene are LNHDA and SQIVND (reference sequence). Trimming shortened V by 5 bases and J by 4 bases, and 16 bases separated the two germline ends. The CDR3 spans 15 residues. In nucleotides, the CDR3 is TGTGCCAGTAGTCTCCCCGGGGGTGAGGCAGATACGCAGTATTTT. This sequence encodes CASSLPGGEADTQYF.

V usage is TRBV6-2 or TRBV6-3 and J usage is TRBJ2-5; TRBD2 might be the D (7 bases). The V and J ends lost 2 bases and 2 bases respectively, with 18 bases between them. Germline-derived CDR1 and CDR2 are MNHEY and SVGEGT. The CDR3 is made up of 17 amino acids. The CDR3 is CASSYPLGRGLQETQYF. The CDR3 nucleotides read TGTGCCAGCAGTTACCCGTTGGGGCGGGGGCTACAAGAGACCCAGTACTTC.

The J gene is TRBJ1-6, the V gene TRBV28; tentative D call: TRBD1 (5 bases). This CDR3 comprises 17 residues. The germline V gene encodes CDR1 MDHEN and CDR2 SYDVKM. The V end was cut by 2 bases, the J end by 8 bases, with 19 bases between. Written as DNA, the CDR3 is TGTGCCAGCAGTTTAGTGGGAGGGGCTTCATTGCATTCACCCCTCCACTTT. Amino acids: CASSLVGGASLHSPLHF.

This chain joins TRBV11-2 and TRBJ1-1; no clear D gene. CDR1 is SGHAT, CDR2 FQNNGV, per germline. V dropped 11 bases and J dropped 1 base, with 17 bases sitting between them. CDR3 length: 14 residues. CDR3 amino acids: CACHREASNTEAFF. As DNA, the CDR3 is TGTGCCTGCCACCGAGAGGCGTCGAACACTGAAGCTTTCTTT.

The CDR3 loop reads CASSEKTSGRAETQYF. The CDR3 coding sequence is TGCGCCAGCAGTGAAAAGACTAGCGGGAGGGCAGAGACCCAGTACTTC. The genes are TRBV10-2 and TRBJ2-5; TRBD2 aligns across 14 bases. The length of the CDR3 is 16 residues. J was trimmed by 4 bases and V by 3 bases; bases with no gene match: 4. Germline V lookup: CDR1 WSHSY, CDR2 SAAADI.